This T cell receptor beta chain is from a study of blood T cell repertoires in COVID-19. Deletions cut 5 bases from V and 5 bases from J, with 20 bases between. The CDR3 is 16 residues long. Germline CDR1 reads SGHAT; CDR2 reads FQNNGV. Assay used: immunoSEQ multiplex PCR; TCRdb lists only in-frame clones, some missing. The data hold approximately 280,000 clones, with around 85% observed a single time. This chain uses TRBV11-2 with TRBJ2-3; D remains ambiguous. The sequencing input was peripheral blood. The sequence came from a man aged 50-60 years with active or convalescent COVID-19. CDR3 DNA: TGTGCCAGCAGCCCGCAAGTACTATCCCAAAGAGATACGCAGTATTTT. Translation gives CASSPQVLSQRDTQYF.